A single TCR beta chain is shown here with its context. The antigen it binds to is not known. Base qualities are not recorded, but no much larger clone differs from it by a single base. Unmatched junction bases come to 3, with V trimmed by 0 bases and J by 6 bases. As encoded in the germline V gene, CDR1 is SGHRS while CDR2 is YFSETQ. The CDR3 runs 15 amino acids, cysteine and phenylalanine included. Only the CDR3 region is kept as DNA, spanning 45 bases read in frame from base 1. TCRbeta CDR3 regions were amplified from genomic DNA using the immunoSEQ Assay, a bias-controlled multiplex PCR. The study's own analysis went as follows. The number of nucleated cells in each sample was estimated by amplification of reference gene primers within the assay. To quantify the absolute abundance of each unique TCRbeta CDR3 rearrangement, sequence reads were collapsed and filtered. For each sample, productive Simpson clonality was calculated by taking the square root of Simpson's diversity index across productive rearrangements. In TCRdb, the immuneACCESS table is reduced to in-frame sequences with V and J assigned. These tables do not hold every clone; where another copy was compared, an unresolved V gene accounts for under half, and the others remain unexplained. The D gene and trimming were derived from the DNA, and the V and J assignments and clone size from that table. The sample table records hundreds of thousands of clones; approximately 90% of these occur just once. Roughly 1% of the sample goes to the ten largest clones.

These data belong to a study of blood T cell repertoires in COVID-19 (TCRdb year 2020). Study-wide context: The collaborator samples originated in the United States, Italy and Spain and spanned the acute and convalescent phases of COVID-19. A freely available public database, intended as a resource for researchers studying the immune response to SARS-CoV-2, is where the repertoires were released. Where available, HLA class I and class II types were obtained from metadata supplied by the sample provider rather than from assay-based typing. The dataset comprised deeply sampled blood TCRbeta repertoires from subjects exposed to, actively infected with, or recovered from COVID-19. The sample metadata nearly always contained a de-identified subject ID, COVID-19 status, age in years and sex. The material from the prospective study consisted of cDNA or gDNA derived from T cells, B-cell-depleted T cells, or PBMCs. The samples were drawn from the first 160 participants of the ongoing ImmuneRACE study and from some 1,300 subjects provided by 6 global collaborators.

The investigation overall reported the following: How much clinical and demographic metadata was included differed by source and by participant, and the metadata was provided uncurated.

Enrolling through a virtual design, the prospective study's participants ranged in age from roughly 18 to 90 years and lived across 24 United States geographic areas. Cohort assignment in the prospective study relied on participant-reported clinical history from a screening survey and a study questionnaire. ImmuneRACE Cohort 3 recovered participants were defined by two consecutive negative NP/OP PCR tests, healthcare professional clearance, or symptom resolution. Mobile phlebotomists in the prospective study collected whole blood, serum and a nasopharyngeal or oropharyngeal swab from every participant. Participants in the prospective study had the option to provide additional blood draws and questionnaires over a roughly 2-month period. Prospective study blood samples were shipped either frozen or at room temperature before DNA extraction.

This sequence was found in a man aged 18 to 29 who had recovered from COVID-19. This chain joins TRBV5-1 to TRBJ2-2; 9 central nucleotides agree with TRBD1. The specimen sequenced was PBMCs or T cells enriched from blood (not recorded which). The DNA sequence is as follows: TGCGCCAGCAGCTTGGCCGGGACAGGGTCCGGGGAGCTGTTTTTT. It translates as CASSLAGTGSGELFF.